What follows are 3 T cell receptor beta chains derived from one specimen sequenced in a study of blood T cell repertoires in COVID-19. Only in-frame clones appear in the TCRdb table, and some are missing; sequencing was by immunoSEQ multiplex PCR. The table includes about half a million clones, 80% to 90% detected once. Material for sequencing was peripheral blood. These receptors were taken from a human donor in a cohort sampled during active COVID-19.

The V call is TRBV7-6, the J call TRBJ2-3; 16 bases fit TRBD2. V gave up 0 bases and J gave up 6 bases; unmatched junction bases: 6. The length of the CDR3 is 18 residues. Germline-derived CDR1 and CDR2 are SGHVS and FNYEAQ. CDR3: CASSLAGTSGRAVDTQYF. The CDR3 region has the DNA TGTGCCAGCAGCTTAGCGGGGACTAGCGGGAGGGCCGTGGATACGCAGTATTTT.

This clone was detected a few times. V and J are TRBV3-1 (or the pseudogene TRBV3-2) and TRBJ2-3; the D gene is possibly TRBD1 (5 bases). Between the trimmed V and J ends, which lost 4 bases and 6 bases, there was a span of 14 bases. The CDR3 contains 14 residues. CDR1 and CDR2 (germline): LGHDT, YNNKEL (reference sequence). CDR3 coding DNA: TGTGCCAGCAGCCCCCCCAGGGCAGGCGATACGCAGTATTTT. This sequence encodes CASSPPRAGDTQYF.

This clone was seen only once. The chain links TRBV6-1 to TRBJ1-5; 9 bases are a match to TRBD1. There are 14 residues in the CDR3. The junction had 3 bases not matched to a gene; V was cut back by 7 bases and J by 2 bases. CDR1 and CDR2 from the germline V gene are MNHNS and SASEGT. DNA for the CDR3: TGTGCCAGCAACCGGGACAGGGGCAATCAGCCCCAGCATTTT. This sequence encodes CASNRDRGNQPQHF.